This T cell receptor beta chain was found in a study of cytomegalovirus exposure and HLA in healthy donors. Germline assignment: CDR1 MGHRA and CDR2 YSYEKL. V shed 1 base and J 3 bases; nucleotides not matched to a gene: 10. The CDR3 contains 18 residues. 60 Vbeta and 13 Jbeta primers were used in PCR. The repertoire was sequenced with immunoSEQ multiplex PCR; TCRdb's copy has only in-frame clones and lacks some. The repertoire holds under 200,000 clones, with approximately 79% as singletons. As for this clone: Its antigen is not known.

Whole-study results and caveats: Available immune exposure information covered CMV serostatus only. Many donors shared some public TCRs, even though most TCR sequences were rare. Cytomegalovirus association was listed for approximately 160 TCR beta chains. With later analysis, a missense DCLRE1C variant became linked to TCR beta V- and J-gene trimming.

This sequence joins TRBV4-1 and TRBJ2-3; 10 positions agree with TRBD2. The sequence came from a human donor in good health. The sequenced material came from PBMCs. This CDR3 is CASSQVGTSALATDTQYF. The CDR3 bases are TGCGCCAGCAGCCAAGTTGGGACTAGCGCCCTAGCGACAGATACGCAGTATTTT.